A selection of T cell receptor beta chains follows, all from one sample in a study of post-analysis software for immune sequencing data. TCRdb passed the PCR reads through MiXCR, listing each CDR3 protein once. The sample contains approximately 770,000 distinct CDR3 sequences, around 45% of which appear only once. Material for sequencing was blood. These TCRs come from a girl under 18 with multiple sclerosis. Each CDR3 is given with its conserved first and last residue. Each record gives: J gene, D gene, clone size, V gene, CDR3 DNA, CDR3 protein. A D gene is named only where the DNA matches it firmly. Size values are once, few and many counts, or a class for expanded clones, and some rows have none.

TRBJ2-4,TRBD2,NA,TRBV3-1,TGTGCCAGCAGCCAAGATATTAGCGGGGGTCGGGGGCAGTACTTC,CASSQDISGGRGQYF
TRBJ2-1,TRBD2,NA,TRBV29-1,TGCAGCGTTTTACTAGCGGGAGGACCTTATGAGCAGTTCTTC,CSVLLAGGPYEQFF
TRBJ2-7,TRBD2,NA,TRBV4-2,TGTGCCAGCAGCCAGGAGGGGTTAGCGGGAGGGCCAACATACGAGCAGTACTTC,CASSQEGLAGGPTYEQYF
TRBJ2-7,TRBD1,NA,TRBV27,TGTGCCAGCAGTTTATCCACAGGGGGCTCGAGCTACGAGCAGTACTTC,CASSLSTGGSSYEQYF
TRBJ2-2,NA,NA,TRBV19,TGTGCCAGTAAAACCGCCACCGGGAGAGGGCGGACCGGGGAGCTGTTTTTT,CASKTATGRGRTGELFF
TRBJ1-2,NA,NA,TRBV12-3/TRBV12-4,TGTGCCAGCAGTTGGAGGGGGTTGGCTAACTATGGCTACACCTTC,CASSWRGLANYGYTF
TRBJ1-5,TRBD1,few,TRBV12-3/TRBV12-4,TGTGCCAGCAGTTCCTCGGACAGGGGACGGGTTTATAGCAATCAGCCCCAGCATTTT,CASSSSDRGRVYSNQPQHF
TRBJ2-3,NA,NA,TRBV19,TGTGCCAGTAAATCGTGGGAGTGGGATACGCAGTATTTT,CASKSWEWDTQYF
TRBJ1-1,NA,NA,TRBV4-3,TGCGCCAGCAGCCTGACCAGGGTTAGGGATTCGACTGAAGCTTTCTTT,CASSLTRVRDSTEAFF
TRBJ2-1,TRBD2,NA,TRBV20-1,TGCAGTGCTAGAAACGCCGAGACTAGCGGGATCGAGCAGTTCTTC,CSARNAETSGIEQFF
TRBJ1-2,NA,NA,TRBV18,TGTGCCAGCTCACTCTGGTCGGACCCTAACTATGGCTACACCTTC,CASSLWSDPNYGYTF
TRBJ2-5,TRBD1,NA,TRBV9,TGTGCCAGCAGCGCCCCCCCCGGGACAGATCAAGAGACCCAGTACTTC,CASSAPPGTDQETQYF
TRBJ2-2,NA,NA,TRBV5-4,TGTGCCAGCAGCTTGGATGGCTGGAGGACGAACACCGGGGAGCTGTTTTTT,CASSLDGWRTNTGELFF
TRBJ2-7,NA,NA,TRBV4-2,TGTGCCAGCAGCCAAGGACAGTCGGGGCTCTACGAGCAGTACTTC,CASSQGQSGLYEQYF
TRBJ2-1,NA,once,TRBV4-2,TGTGCCAGCAGCCAAGTAAGAAGCGACGAGCAGTTCTTC,CASSQVRSDEQFF
TRBJ1-2,NA,many,TRBV7-2,TGTGCCAGCAGCTTTTCCCAGCCCATGGGCTACACCTTC,CASSFSQPMGYTF
TRBJ1-2,NA,many,TRBV29-1,TGCAGCGTTGAACGTCAGGAGCTACGCTATGGCTACACCTTC,CSVERQELRYGYTF
TRBJ2-5,NA,once,TRBV4-2,TGTGCCAGCAGCTTATATTGGAGTTGGGGAGAGACCCAGTACTTC,CASSLYWSWGETQYF
TRBJ2-5,TRBD1,NA,TRBV18,TGTGCCAGCAAAGGACAGGGTGCGGATGAGCAGTACTTC,CASKGQGADEQYF
TRBJ2-7,TRBD1,few,TRBV5-1,TGCGCCAGCAGCCCGACAGGGGGCGACGAGCAGTACTTC,CASSPTGGDEQYF
TRBJ2-1,TRBD2,NA,TRBV7-9,TGTGCCAGCACCCACACAGGGACTAGCGGGACCTACAATGAGCAGTTCTTC,CASTHTGTSGTYNEQFF
TRBJ2-3,NA,many,TRBV5-1,TGTGCCAGCAGCTCACCTAGCACAGATACGCAGTATTTT,CASSSPSTDTQYF
TRBJ2-1,NA,few,TRBV7-9,TGTGCCAGCAGCCGGGGCGTTGAGCAGTTCTTC,CASSRGVEQFF
TRBJ2-7,NA,few,TRBV7-8,TGTGCCAGCTCGATTCGTCTCCACGAGCAGTACTTC,CASSIRLHEQYF
TRBJ2-1,TRBD2,NA,TRBV6-1,TGTGCCCGCACCCCGGGACTAGCGGGAGGGCCCCACAGGTATGAGCAGTTCTTC,CARTPGLAGGPHRYEQFF
TRBJ2-7,NA,NA,TRBV6-6,TGTGCCAGCAGAGAGCCCAAACGGCCCGAGCAGTACTTC,CASREPKRPEQYF
TRBJ2-5,TRBD2,NA,TRBV18,TGTGCCAGCTCACCACCTGTGTTGCTAGCGGGAGGGCCCCACCAAGAGACCCAGTACTTC,CASSPPVLLAGGPHQETQYF
TRBJ2-1,NA,NA,TRBV24-1,TGTGCCACCAGTGATTTGGCCAGTGAGCAGTTCTTC,CATSDLASEQFF
TRBJ2-3,TRBD2,few,TRBV4-1,TGCGCCAGCAGCTACCGGGACTACACAGATACGCAGTATTTT,CASSYRDYTDTQYF
TRBJ2-7,NA,once,TRBV4-2,TGTGCCAGCAGCCAAGATCACCCTGTCCAGGGGAGCTCCTACGAGCAGTACTTC,CASSQDHPVQGSSYEQYF
TRBJ2-7,TRBD1,NA,TRBV3-1,TGTGCCAGCAGCCAAGCTTTGGGACAGGGAGCCTACGAGCAGTACTTC,CASSQALGQGAYEQYF
TRBJ2-7,TRBD1,NA,TRBV6-5,TGTGCCAGCAGTTACTCCTGGACAGGGGCGTACGAGCAGTACTTC,CASSYSWTGAYEQYF
TRBJ2-2,NA,NA,TRBV5-1,TGCGCCAGCAGCTCCGAACCTCTCGGGGAGCTGTTTTTT,CASSSEPLGELFF
TRBJ2-7,TRBD2,NA,TRBV11-2,TGTGCCAGCAACTCCGGTTGGGCGGGAGCCTACGAGCAGTACTTC,CASNSGWAGAYEQYF
TRBJ1-5,NA,NA,TRBV12-3/TRBV12-4,TGTGCCAGCAGTCCGCAGGCGAATAGCAATCAGCCCCAGCATTTT,CASSPQANSNQPQHF
TRBJ2-1,NA,once,TRBV7-2,TGTGCCAGCAGCCCTACTAGTGCTGAGGAGCAGCTCTTC,CASSPTSAEEQLF
TRBJ1-1,NA,NA,TRBV5-5,TGTGCCAGCAGCTTTCTTGGAGAGAACACTGAAGCTTTCTTT,CASSFLGENTEAFF
TRBJ2-3,TRBD2,NA,TRBV4-1,TGCGCCAGCAGCCAAGACCCGGGACTAGCGGGAGGGCAAGATACGCAGTATTTT,CASSQDPGLAGGQDTQYF
TRBJ2-7,NA,NA,TRBV4-3,TGCGCCAGCAGCCAAGAGGAGGGCCGGGACGAGCAGTACTTC,CASSQEEGRDEQYF